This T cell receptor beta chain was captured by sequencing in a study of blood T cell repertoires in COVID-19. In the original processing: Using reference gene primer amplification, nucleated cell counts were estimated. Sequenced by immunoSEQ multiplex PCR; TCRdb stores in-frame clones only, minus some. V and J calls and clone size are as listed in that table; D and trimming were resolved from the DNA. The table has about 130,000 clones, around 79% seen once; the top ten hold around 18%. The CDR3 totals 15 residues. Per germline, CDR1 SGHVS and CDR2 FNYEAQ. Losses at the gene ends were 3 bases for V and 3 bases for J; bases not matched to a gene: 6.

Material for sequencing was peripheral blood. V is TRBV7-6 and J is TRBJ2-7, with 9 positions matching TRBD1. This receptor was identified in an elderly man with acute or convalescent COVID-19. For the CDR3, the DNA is TGTGCCAGCAGCTTGGACCCGGGACAGGGCTACGAGCAGTACTTC. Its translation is CASSLDPGQGYEQYF.